The subject of this entry is one T cell receptor beta chain. What it binds is not known. Here immunoSEQ multiplex PCR was the method, and the copy in TCRdb shows in-frame clones only, minus some. The repertoire holds tens of thousands of clones, with 70% to 85% as singletons. Sample time point: baseline pretreatment blood. Described treatment: 15 Gy SBRT to primary tumor, nephrectomy 4 weeks later. The CDR3 is 14 amino acids. The germline V gene has CDR1 MNHEY and CDR2 SMNVEV (reference sequence). V lost 3 bases, J lost 2 bases, and 8 bases lay in between. The source of the sample is a study of radiation and T cells in renal cell carcinoma. Study as a whole: Nephrectomy followed 15 Gy stereotactic body radiation by 4 weeks. Regarding the study as a whole: From baseline, blood top tumor clonotypes peaked at 2 weeks post-radiation.

The source is a man aged 55 to 69 with renal cell carcinoma. The rearrangement links TRBV27 to TRBJ1-3; tentative D call: TRBD1 (5 bases). Here the sequenced sample was blood, taken from a patient whose treatment included radiotherapy and nephrectomy. This CDR3 reads CASSFGGPGNTIYF. As DNA, the CDR3 is TGTGCCAGCAGTTTCGGGGGACCTGGAAACACCATATATTTT.